This T cell receptor (beta chain) was identified in a study of beta chain features in type 1 diabetes. For the study at large: Examination spanned fewer than 140,000,000 sorted cells from all samples. Findings and caveats of the study: Among patients, naive, central memory and Treg TCRB repertoires appeared more similar than among healthy donors. Moderately but significantly shorter TCRB CDR3s were found in Type 1 diabetes patients in all four CD4+ subsets. PCR could preferentially amplify shorter templates, alike in patients and controls.

Expressed TCRB transcripts got sequenced, as all isolated RNA was reverse transcribed. Assay: immunoSEQ multiplex PCR; the TCRdb copy retains only in-frame clones and omits some. The repertoire consists of under 300,000 clones, with less than 35% occurring once and the leading ten covering approximately 4%. Germline CDR1 reads SEHNR; CDR2 reads FQNEAQ (reference sequence). The CDR3 has 14 amino acids. The ends were cut back, 7 bases at V and 1 base at J, with 14 bases in the middle. This clone was counted only a few times. Its target is unknown. The sequenced material came from central memory CD4+ T cells from blood. This TCR was sampled from a young man in good health. The rearrangement joins TRBV7-9 to TRBJ2-7; D perhaps matches TRBD2 (6 bases). DNA of the CDR3: TGTGCCAGCACCTCCTTGGCGGGGTCCTACGAGCAGTACTTC. This codes for CASTSLAGSYEQYF.